This T cell receptor (beta chain) was documented in a study of patients and donors after allogeneic stem cell transplantation. Trimming left V 1 base short and J 5 bases short, with 10 bases between. The germline CDR1 and CDR2 sequences are SGHRS and YFSETQ. The CDR3 runs 13 residues. Each CDR3 protein is one row after TCRdb ran MiXCR on the RT-PCR reads. The sample consists of about 160,000 distinct CDR3 sequences, approximately 40% of them appearing once. The chain carries TRBV5-1 and TRBJ2-7; D might be TRBD1 (5 bases). The sequencing input was blood, either unsorted or a sorted T cell fraction (not recorded which). This clonotype was obtained from a human donor who was either an allogeneic HSCT recipient or a stem cell or donor lymphocyte infusion donor (not recorded which). It is not recorded whose cells these are; they may come from a transplant donor. The CDR3: CASSLSQGHEQYF. The CDR3 nucleotides read TGCGCCAGCAGCTTGTCGCAGGGCCACGAGCAGTACTTC.